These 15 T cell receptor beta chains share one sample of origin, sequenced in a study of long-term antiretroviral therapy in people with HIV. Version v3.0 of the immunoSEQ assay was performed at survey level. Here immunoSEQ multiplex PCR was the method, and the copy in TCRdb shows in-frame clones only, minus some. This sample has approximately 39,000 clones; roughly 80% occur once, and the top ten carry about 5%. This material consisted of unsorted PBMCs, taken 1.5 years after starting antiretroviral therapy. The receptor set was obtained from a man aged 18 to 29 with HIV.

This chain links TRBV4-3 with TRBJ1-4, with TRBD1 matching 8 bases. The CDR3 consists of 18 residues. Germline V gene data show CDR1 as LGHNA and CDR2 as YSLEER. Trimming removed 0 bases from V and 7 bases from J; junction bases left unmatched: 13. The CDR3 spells CASSQERRAGGRGEKLFF. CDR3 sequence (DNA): TGCGCCAGCAGCCAAGAGAGGAGGGCAGGGGGCAGGGGTGAAAAACTGTTTTTT.

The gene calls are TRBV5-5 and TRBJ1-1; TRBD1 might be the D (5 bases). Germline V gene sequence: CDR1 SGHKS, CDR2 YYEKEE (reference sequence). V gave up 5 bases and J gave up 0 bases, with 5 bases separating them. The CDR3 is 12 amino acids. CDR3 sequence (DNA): TGTGCCAGCAGAGGGGTGAACACTGAAGCTTTCTTT. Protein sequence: CASRGVNTEAFF.

As DNA, the CDR3 is TGTGCCAGCAGCTTACAGAACATACAAGAGACCCAGTACTTC. The encoded protein is CASSLQNIQETQYF. The chain carries TRBV5-4 and TRBJ2-5; D is ambiguous. V lost 2 bases and J 2 bases, leaving 10 bases between the germline ends. The CDR3 contains 14 residues. Germline V gene sequence: CDR1 SGHNT, CDR2 YYREEE (reference sequence).

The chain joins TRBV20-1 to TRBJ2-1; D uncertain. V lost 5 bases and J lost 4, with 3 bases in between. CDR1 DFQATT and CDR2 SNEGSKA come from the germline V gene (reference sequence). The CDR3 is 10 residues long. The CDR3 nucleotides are TGCAGTGCTGTGTACAATGAGCAGTTCTTC. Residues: CSAVYNEQFF.

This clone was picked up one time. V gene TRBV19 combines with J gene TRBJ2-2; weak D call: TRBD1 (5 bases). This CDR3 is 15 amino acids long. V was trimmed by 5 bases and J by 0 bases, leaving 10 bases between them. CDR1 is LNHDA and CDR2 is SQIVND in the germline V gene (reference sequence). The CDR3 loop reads CASSSQVSNTGELFF. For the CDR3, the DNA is TGTGCCAGTAGTTCACAGGTTTCGAACACCGGGGAGCTGTTTTTT.

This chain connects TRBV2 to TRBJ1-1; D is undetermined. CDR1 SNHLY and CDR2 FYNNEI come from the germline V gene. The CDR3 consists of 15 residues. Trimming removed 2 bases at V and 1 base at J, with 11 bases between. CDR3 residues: CASSETFQANTEAFF. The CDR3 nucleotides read TGTGCCAGCAGTGAAACTTTCCAAGCGAACACTGAAGCTTTCTTT.

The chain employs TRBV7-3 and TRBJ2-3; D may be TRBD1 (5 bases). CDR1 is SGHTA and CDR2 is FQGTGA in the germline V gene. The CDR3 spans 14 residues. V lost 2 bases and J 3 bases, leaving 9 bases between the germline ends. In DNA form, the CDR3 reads TGTGCCAGCAGCTTATCAGCAGGGACAGATACGCAGTATTTT. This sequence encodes CASSLSAGTDTQYF.

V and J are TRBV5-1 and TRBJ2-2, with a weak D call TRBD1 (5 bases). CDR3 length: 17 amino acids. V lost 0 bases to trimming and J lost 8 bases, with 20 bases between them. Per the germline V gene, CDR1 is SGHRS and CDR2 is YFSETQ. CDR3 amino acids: CASSLAGQGPIGGELFF. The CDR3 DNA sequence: TGCGCCAGCAGCTTGGCCGGCCAGGGCCCGATTGGGGGGGAGCTGTTTTTT.

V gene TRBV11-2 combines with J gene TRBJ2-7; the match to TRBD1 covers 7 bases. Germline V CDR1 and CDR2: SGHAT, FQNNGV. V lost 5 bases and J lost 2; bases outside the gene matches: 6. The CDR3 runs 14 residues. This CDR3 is CASSPRTGTYEQYF. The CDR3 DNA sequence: TGTGCCAGCAGCCCCCGGACAGGAACCTACGAGCAGTACTTC.

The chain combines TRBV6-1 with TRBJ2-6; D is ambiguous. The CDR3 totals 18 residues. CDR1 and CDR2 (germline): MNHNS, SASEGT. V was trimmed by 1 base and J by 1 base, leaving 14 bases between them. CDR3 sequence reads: CASSEDWTGKSGANVLTF. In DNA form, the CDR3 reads TGTGCCAGCAGTGAAGACTGGACGGGTAAATCTGGGGCCAACGTCCTGACTTTC.

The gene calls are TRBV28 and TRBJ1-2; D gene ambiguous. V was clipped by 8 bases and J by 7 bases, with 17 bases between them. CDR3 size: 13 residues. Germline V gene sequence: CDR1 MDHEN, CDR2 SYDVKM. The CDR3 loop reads CASWVGSPGGYTF. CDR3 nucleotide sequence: TGTGCCAGCTGGGTTGGGTCCCCCGGTGGCTACACCTTC.

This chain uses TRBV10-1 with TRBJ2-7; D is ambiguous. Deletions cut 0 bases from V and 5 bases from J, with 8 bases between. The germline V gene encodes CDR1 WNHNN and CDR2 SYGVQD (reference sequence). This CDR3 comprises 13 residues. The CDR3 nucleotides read TGCGCCAGCAGTGAGTCGGGCAACCACGAGCAGTACTTC. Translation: CASSESGNHEQYF.

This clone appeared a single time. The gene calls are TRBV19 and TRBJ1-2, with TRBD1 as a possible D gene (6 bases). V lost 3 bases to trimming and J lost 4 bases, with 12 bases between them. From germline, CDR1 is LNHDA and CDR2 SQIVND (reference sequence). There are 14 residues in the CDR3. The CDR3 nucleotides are TGTGCCAGTAGTATGGGAACAGGGATCTATGGCTACACCTTC. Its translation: CASSMGTGIYGYTF.

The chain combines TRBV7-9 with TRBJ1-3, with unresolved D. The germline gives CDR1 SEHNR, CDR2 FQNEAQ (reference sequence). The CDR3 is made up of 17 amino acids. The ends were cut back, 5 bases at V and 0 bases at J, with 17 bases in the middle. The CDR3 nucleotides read TGTGCCAGCAGCACGAGTACCGACATCAGCTCTGGAAACACCATATATTTT. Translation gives CASSTSTDISSGNTIYF.

The CDR3 region is CASTLSRAEAFF. CDR3 DNA sequence: TGTGCCAGCACCTTGAGTAGGGCTGAAGCTTTCTTT. The chain uses TRBV28 and TRBJ1-1; D uncertain. This CDR3 has 12 residues. The germline V gene encodes CDR1 MDHEN and CDR2 SYDVKM. Between the trimmed V and J ends, which lost 7 bases and 6 bases, there was a span of 12 bases.